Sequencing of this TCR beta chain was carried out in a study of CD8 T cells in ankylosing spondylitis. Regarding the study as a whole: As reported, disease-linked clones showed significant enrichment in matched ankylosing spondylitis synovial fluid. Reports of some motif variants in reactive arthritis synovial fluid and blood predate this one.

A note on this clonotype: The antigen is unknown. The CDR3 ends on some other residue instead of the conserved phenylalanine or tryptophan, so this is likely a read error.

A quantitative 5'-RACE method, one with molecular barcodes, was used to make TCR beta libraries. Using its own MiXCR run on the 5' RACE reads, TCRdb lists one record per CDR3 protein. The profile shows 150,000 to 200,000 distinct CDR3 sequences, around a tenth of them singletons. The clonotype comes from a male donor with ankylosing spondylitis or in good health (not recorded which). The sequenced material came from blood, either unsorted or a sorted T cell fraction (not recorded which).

The CDR3 protein is CASSQEIRGFGYTL. CDR3 in DNA: TGCGCCAGCAGCCAAGAAATTAGAGGGTTTGGCTACACCCTC. The chain recombines TRBV4-3 with TRBJ1-2; D is unresolved. CDR3 length: 14 amino acids. With 0 bases removed from V and 7 bases from J, the gap between germline ends came to 12 bases. The V gene's germline CDR1 is LGHNA and CDR2 YSLEER.